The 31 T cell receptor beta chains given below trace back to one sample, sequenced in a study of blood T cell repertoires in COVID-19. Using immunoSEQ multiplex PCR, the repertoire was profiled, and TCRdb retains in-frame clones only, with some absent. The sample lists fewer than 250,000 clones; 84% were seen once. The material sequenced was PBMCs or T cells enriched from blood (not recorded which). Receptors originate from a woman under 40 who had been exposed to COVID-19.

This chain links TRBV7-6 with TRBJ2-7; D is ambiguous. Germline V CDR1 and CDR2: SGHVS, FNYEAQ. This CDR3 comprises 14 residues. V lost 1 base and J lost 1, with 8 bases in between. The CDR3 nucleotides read TGTGCCAGCAGCTTAGGGGTGGAGTCCTACGAGCAGTACTTC. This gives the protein CASSLGVESYEQYF. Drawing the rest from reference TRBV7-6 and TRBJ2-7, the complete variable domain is GAGVSQSPRYKVTKRGQDVALRCDPISGHVSLYWYRQALGQGPEFLTYFNYEAQQDKSGLPNDRFSAERPEGSISTLTIQRTEQRDSAMYRCASSLGVESYEQYFGPGTRLTVT.

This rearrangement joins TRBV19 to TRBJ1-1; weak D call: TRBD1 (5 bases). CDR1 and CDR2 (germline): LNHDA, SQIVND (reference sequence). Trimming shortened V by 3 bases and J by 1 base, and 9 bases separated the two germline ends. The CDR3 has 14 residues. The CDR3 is CASSIQGKNTEAFF. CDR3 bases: TGTGCCAGTAGTATCCAGGGCAAGAACACTGAAGCTTTCTTT. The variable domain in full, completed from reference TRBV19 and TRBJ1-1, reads DGGITQSPKYLFRKEGQNVTLSCEQNLNHDAMYWYRQDPGQGLRLIYYSQIVNDFQKGDIAEGYSVSREKKESFPLTVTSAQKNPTAFYLCASSIQGKNTEAFFGQGTRLTVV.

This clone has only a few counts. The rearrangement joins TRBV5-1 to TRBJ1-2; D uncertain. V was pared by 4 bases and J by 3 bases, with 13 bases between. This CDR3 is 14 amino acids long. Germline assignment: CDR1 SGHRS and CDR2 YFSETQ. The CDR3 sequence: CASSVLDLHYGYTF. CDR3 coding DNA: TGCGCCAGCAGCGTGTTAGATCTACACTATGGCTACACCTTC.

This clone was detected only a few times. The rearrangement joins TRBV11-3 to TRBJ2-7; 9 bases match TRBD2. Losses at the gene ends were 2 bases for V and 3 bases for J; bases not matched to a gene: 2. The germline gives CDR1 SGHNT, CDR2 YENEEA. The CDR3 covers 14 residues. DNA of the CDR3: TGTGCCAGCAGCTTACTAGCGGGGAGCTACGAGCAGTACTTC. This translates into CASSLLAGSYEQYF. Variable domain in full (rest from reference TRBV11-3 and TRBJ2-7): EAGVVQSPRYKIIEKKQPVAFWCNPISGHNTLYWYLQNLGQGPELLIRYENEEAVDDSQLPKDRFSAERLKGVDSTLKIQPAELGDSAVYLCASSLLAGSYEQYFGPGTRLTVT.

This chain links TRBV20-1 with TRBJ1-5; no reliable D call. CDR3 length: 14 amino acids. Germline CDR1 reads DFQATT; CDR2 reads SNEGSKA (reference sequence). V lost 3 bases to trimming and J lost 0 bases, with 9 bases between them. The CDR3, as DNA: TGCAGTGCTAGTTCTCGGGATAGCAATCAGCCCCAGCATTTT. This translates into CSASSRDSNQPQHF.

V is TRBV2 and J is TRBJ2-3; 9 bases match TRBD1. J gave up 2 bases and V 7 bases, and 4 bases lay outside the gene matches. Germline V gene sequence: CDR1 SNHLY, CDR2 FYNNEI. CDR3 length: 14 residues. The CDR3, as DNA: TGTGCCAGCAACCGGGACAGGGTCACAGATACGCAGTATTTT. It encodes CASNRDRVTDTQYF.

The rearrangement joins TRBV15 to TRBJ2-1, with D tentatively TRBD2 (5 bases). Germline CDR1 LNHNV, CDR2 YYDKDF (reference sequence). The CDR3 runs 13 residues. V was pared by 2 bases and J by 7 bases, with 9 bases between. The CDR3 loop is CATSRLALNEQFF. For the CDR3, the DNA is TGTGCCACCAGCAGACTAGCCTTGAATGAGCAGTTCTTC.

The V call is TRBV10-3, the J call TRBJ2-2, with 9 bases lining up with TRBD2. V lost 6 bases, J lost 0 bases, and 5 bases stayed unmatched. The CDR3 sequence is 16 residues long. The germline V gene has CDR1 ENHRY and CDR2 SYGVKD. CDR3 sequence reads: CAIRETSGSNTGELFF. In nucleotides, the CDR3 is TGTGCCATCAGGGAGACTAGCGGTTCGAACACCGGGGAGCTGTTTTTT.

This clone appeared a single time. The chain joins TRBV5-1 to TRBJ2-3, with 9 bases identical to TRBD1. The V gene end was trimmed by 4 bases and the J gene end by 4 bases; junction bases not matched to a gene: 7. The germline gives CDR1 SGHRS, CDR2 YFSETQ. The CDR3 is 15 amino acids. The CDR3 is CASSGGDRVADTQYF. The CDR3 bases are TGCGCCAGCAGCGGGGGGGACAGGGTGGCAGATACGCAGTATTTT.

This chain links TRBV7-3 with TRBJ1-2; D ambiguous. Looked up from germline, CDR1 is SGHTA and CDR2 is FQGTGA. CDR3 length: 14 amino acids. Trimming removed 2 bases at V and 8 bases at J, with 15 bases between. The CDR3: CASSLLAGGPGYTF. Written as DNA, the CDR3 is TGTGCCAGCAGCTTATTGGCAGGAGGGCCGGGCTACACCTTC.

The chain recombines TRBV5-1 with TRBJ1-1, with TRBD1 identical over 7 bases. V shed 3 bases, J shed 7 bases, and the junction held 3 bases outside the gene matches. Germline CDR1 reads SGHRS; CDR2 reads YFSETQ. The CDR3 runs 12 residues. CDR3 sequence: CASSWQGGEAFF. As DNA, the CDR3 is TGCGCCAGCAGCTGGCAGGGGGGTGAAGCTTTCTTT.

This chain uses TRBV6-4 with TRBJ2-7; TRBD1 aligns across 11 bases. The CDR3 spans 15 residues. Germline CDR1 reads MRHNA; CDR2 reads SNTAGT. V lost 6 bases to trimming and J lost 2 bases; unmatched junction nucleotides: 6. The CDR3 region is CASSQGQGEAYEQYF. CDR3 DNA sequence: TGTGCCAGCAGCCAGGGACAGGGGGAAGCCTACGAGCAGTACTTC.

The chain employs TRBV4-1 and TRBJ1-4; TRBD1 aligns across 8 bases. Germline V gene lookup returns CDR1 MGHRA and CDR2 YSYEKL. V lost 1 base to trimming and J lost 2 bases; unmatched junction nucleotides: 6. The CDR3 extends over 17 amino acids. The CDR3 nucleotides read TGCGCCAGCAGCCAAGCACCATACAGGGGGACTAATGAAAAACTGTTTTTT. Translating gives CASSQAPYRGTNEKLFF.

In DNA, the CDR3 is TGTGCCAGCAGGAGGTTAGCGGGGGGCACAGATACGCAGTATTTT. Protein product: CASRRLAGGTDTQYF. The V call is TRBV6-5, the J call TRBJ2-3, with 9 positions matching TRBD2. J gave up 1 base and V 6 bases, and 5 bases lay outside the gene matches. Germline values: CDR1 MNHEY, CDR2 SVGAGI. The CDR3 runs 15 residues.

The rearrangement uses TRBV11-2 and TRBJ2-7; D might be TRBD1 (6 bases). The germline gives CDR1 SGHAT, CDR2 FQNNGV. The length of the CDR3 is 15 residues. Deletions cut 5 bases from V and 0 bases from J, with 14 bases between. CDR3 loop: CASSKQGGSSYEQYF. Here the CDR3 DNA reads TGTGCCAGCAGCAAACAGGGTGGCAGCTCCTACGAGCAGTACTTC. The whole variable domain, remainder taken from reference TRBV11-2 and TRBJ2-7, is EAGVAQSPRYKIIEKRQSVAFWCNPISGHATLYWYQQILGQGPKLLIQFQNNGVVDDSQLPKDRFSAERLKGVDSTLKIQPAKLEDSAVYLCASSKQGGSSYEQYFGPGTRLTVT.

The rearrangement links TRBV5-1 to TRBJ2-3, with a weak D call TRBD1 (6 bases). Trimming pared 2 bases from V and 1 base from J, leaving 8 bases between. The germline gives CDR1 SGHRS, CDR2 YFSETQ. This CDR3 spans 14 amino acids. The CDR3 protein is CASSLQGGTDTQYF. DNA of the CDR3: TGCGCCAGCAGCTTACAGGGTGGCACAGATACGCAGTATTTT.

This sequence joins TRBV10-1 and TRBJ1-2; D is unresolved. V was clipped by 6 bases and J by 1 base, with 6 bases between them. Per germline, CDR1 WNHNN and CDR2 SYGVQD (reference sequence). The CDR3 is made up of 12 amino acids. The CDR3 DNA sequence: TGCGCCAGCAGCCAGGATAACTATGGCTACACCTTC. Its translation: CASSQDNYGYTF.

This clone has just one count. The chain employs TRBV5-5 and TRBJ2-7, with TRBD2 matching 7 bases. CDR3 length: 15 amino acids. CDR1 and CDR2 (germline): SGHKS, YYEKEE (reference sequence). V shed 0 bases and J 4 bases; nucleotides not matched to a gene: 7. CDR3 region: CASSLGEGPIYEQYF. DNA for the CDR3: TGTGCCAGCAGCTTGGGGGAGGGACCGATTTACGAGCAGTACTTC.

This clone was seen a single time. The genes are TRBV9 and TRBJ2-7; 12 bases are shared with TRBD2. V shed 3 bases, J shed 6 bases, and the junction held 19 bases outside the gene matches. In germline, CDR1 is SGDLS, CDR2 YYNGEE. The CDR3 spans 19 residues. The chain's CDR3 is CASSAPLTSGGSLSREQYF. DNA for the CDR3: TGTGCCAGCAGCGCCCCCCTTACTAGCGGGGGGTCATTGTCTCGCGAGCAGTACTTC.

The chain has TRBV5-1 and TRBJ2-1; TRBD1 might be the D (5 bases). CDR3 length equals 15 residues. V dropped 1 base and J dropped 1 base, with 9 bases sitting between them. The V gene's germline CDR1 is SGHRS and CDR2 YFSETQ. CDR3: CASSLNRPSYNEQFF. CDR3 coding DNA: TGCGCCAGCAGCTTGAACAGGCCGTCCTACAATGAGCAGTTCTTC. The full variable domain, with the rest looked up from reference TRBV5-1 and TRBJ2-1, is KAGVTQTPRYLIKTRGQQVTLSCSPISGHRSVSWYQQTPGQGLQFLFEYFSETQRNKGNFPGRFSGRQFSNSRSEMNVSTLELGDSALYLCASSLNRPSYNEQFFGPGTRLTVL.

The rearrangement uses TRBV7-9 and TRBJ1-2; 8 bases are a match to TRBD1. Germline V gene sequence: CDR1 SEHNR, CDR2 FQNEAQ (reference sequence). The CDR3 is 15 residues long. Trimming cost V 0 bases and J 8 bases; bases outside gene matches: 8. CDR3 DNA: TGTGCCAGCAGCTTAGCCGGGACAGGCTCGCGGGGCTACACCTTC. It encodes CASSLAGTGSRGYTF.

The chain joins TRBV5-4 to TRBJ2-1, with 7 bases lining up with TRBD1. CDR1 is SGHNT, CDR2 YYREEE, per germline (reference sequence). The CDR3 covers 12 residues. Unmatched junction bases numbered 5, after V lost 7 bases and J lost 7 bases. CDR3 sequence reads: CASAGTANEQFF. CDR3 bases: TGTGCCAGCGCCGGGACAGCTAATGAGCAGTTCTTC. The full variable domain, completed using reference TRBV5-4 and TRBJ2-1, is ETGVTQSPTHLIKTRGQQVTLRCSSQSGHNTVSWYQQALGQGPQFIFQYYREEENGRGNFPPRFSGLQFPNYSSELNVNALELDDSALYLCASAGTANEQFFGPGTRLTVL.

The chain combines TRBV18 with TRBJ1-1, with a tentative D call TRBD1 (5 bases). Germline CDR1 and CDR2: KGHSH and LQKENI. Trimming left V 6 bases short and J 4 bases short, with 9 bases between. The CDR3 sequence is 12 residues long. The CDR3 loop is CASSPGPTEAFF. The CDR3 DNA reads TGTGCCAGCTCGCCAGGGCCCACTGAAGCTTTCTTT. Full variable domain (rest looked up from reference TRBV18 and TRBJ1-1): NAGVMQNPRHLVRRRGQEARLRCSPMKGHSHVYWYRQLPEEGLKFMVYLQKENIIDESGMPKERFSAEFPKEGPSILRIQQVVRGDSAAYFCASSPGPTEAFFGQGTRLTVV.

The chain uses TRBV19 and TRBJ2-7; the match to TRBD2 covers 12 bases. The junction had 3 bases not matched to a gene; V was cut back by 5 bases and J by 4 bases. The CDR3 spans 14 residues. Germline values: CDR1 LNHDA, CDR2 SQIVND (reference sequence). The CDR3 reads CASSASGGGYEQYF. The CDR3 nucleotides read TGTGCCAGTAGTGCTAGCGGGGGGGGGTACGAGCAGTACTTC.

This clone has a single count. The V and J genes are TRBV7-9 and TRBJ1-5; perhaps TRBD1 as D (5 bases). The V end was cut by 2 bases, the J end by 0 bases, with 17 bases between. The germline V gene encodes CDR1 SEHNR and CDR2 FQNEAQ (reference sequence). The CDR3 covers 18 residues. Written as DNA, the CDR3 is TGTGCCAGCAGCTTAACCCGACCGGGCAGGGATAGCAATCAGCCCCAGCATTTT. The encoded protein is CASSLTRPGRDSNQPQHF.

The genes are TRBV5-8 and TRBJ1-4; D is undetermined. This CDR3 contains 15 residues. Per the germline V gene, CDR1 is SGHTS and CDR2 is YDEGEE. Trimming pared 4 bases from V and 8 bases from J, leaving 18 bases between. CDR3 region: CASSTGGRSGEKLFF. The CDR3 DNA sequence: TGTGCCAGCAGCACCGGAGGGCGTTCTGGGGAAAAACTGTTTTTT. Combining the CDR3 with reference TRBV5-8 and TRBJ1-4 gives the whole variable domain EAGVTQSPTHLIKTRGQQATLRCSPISGHTSVYWYQQALGLGLQFLLWYDEGEERNRGNFPPRFSGRQFPNYSSELNVNALELEDSALYLCASSTGGRSGEKLFFGSGTQLSVL.

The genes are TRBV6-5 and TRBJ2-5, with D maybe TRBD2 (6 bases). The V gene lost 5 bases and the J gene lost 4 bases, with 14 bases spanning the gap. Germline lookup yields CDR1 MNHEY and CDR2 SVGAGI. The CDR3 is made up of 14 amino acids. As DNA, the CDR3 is TGTGCCAGCAGTAGTTTCGGGGGAGCAGAGACCCAGTACTTC. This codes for CASSSFGGAETQYF.

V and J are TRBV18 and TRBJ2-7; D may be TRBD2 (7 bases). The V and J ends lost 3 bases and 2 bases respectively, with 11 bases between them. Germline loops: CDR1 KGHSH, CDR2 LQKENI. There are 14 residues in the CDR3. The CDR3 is CASSPDSGAYEQYF. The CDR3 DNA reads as TGTGCCAGCTCACCGGACAGCGGGGCCTACGAGCAGTACTTC.

This chain's CDR3 is CASSQVAETGYGYTF. The CDR3 nucleotides read TGTGCCAGCAGCCAAGTCGCCGAGACAGGCTATGGCTACACCTTC. The chain has TRBV3-1 (or the pseudogene TRBV3-2) and TRBJ1-2; D perhaps matches TRBD1 (6 bases). Trimming pared 1 base from V and 4 bases from J, leaving 13 bases between. The CDR3 runs to 15 residues. The germline V gene has CDR1 LGHDT and CDR2 YNNKEL (reference sequence).

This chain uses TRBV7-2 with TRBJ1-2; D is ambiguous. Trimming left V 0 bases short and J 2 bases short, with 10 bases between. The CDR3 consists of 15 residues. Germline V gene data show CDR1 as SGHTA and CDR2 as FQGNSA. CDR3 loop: CASSLAPSTNYGYTF. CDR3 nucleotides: TGTGCCAGCAGCTTAGCGCCCTCCACAAACTATGGCTACACCTTC.

The CDR3 here is CASSQDPNSPLHF. CDR3 DNA: TGTGCCAGCAGCCAAGATCCGAATTCACCCCTCCACTTT. The V and J genes are TRBV4-2 and TRBJ1-6; D is unresolved. The ends were cut back, 0 bases at V and 7 bases at J, with 4 bases in the middle. This CDR3 comprises 13 residues. Germline loops: CDR1 LGHNA, CDR2 YNFKEQ.